This TCR beta chain is drawn from a study of OX40 agonist ivuxolimab in advanced cancers. Looking at the study overall: Patients were infused with ivuxolimab every 2 weeks at 0.01 to 10 mg/kg.

Only in-frame clones appear in the TCRdb table, and some are missing; sequencing was by immunoSEQ multiplex PCR. The sample has some 80,000 clones; around 90% are singletons. In the case of this clone: What it binds is unknown.

Study findings and constraints: CD8+ T cells showed, on average, more clonal expansion than CD4+ cells. The investigators did not determine what antigen specificity the expanded peripheral T cells had. Nonresponders included some who also had low normalized T-cell clonal expansion.

CDR1 is SGHRS and CDR2 is YFSETQ in the germline V gene. The V end lost 1 base, the J end lost 4 bases, and 14 bases lay between the germline ends. The CDR3 covers 16 residues. The clonotype comes from an adult with an advanced solid tumor such as melanoma, head and neck, liver or kidney cancer. J is TRBJ2-2 and V is TRBV5-1, with unresolved D. The sample was CD4+ or CD8+ T cells sorted from blood, taken in a trial of the OX40 agonist ivuxolimab. This chain's CDR3 is CASSLSTGSRTGELFF. The CDR3 DNA is TGCGCCAGCAGCTTGTCTACCGGGTCCCGCACCGGGGAGCTGTTTTTT. The whole variable domain, filled in from reference TRBV5-1 and TRBJ2-2, reads KAGVTQTPRYLIKTRGQQVTLSCSPISGHRSVSWYQQTPGQGLQFLFEYFSETQRNKGNFPGRFSGRQFSNSRSEMNVSTLELGDSALYLCASSLSTGSRTGELFFGEGSRLTVL.